Presented here are 26 T cell receptor beta chains from one specimen sequenced in a study of OX40 agonist ivuxolimab in advanced cancers. Clones were sequenced by immunoSEQ multiplex PCR, and TCRdb holds only the in-frame ones, with some missing. The sample records around 18,000 clones, more than 60% being singletons. Source: CD4+ or CD8+ T cells sorted from blood, taken in a trial of the OX40 agonist ivuxolimab. These receptors originate from an adult with an advanced solid tumor such as melanoma, head and neck, liver or kidney cancer.

This clone was seen more than once but under ten times. V gene TRBV21-1 combines with J gene TRBJ2-6; the tabulated D call, TRBD1, remains unverified against the DNA. TRBV21-1 is designated a pseudogene. The CDR3 is made up of 18 amino acids. The CDR3 nucleotides read TGTGCCAGCAGCCGCCGGGACAGGGGCTCATCTGGGGCCAACGTCCTGACTTTC. It yields the protein CASSRRDRGSSGANVLTF.

This clone was detected only once. The chain is built from TRBV27 and TRBJ2-2; 8 nucleotides line up with TRBD1. The germline gives CDR1 MNHEY, CDR2 SMNVEV (reference sequence). The CDR3 spans 16 residues. V shed 4 bases and J 0 bases; nucleotides not matched to a gene: 4. CDR3 in amino acids: CASSSQGVANTGELFF. The CDR3 nucleotides are TGTGCCAGCAGTTCACAGGGGGTTGCGAACACCGGGGAGCTGTTTTTT.

This chain links TRBV5-1 with TRBJ2-5; maybe TRBD1 (6 bases). V lost 4 bases and J lost 0, with 19 bases in between. In germline, CDR1 is SGHRS, CDR2 YFSETQ. The CDR3 length is 17 residues. The CDR3 loop is CASSDPAGETYQETQYF. The CDR3 DNA follows: TGCGCCAGCAGCGATCCCGCAGGGGAAACGTACCAAGAGACCCAGTACTTC.

The chain has TRBV29-1 and TRBJ2-1, with D maybe TRBD2 (6 bases). Germline CDR1 SQVTM, CDR2 ANQGSEA. V lost 1 base and J lost 5, with 9 bases in between. This CDR3 contains 13 residues. The CDR3 here is CSVEGGMDNEQFF. The CDR3 DNA follows: TGCAGCGTTGAAGGCGGGATGGACAATGAGCAGTTCTTC.

V is TRBV4-2 and J is TRBJ1-2; D gene ambiguous. V was trimmed by 4 bases and J by 6 bases, leaving 9 bases between them. This CDR3 has 12 residues. Germline V gene sequence: CDR1 LGHNA, CDR2 YNFKEQ. CDR3 nucleotides: TGTGCCAGCAGCCCTAGCTCAGATGGCTACACCTTC. It yields the protein CASSPSSDGYTF.

The V gene is TRBV9, the J gene TRBJ1-2, with 10 bases that match TRBD1. The CDR3 runs 16 residues. Germline V CDR1 and CDR2: SGDLS, YYNGEE. Trimming at V came to 3 bases and at J to 7 bases, leaving 12 bases not matched to a gene. The CDR3 reads CASSATGTGAVFGYTF. DNA of the CDR3: TGTGCCAGCAGCGCGACCGGGACAGGGGCCGTTTTTGGCTACACCTTC.

The rearrangement links TRBV5-1 to TRBJ2-3, with D possibly being TRBD1 or TRBD2 (5 bases each). V was cut by 4 bases and J by 0 bases, with 6 bases left in between. Looked up from germline, CDR1 is SGHRS and CDR2 is YFSETQ. This CDR3 contains 13 residues. The CDR3 region is CASSRDSTDTQYF. CDR3 nucleotides: TGCGCCAGCAGCCGGGACAGCACAGATACGCAGTATTTT.

The chain recombines TRBV23-1 with TRBJ2-2; 9 bases line up with TRBD1. TRBV23-1 is designated an ORF whose function remains uncertain. Losses at the gene ends were 0 bases for V and 5 bases for J; bases not matched to a gene: 4. This CDR3 has 16 amino acids. In DNA form, the CDR3 reads TGCGCCAGCAGTCAATCAACAGGGGGCGGTACCGGGGAGCTGTTTTTT. It codes for CASSQSTGGGTGELFF.

This clone has a handful of counts. The chain is built from TRBV9 and TRBJ2-1, with a tentative D call TRBD1 (6 bases). In germline, CDR1 is SGDLS, CDR2 YYNGEE. The CDR3 covers 12 residues. V was pared by 3 bases and J by 7 bases, with 8 bases between. The CDR3 DNA follows: TGTGCCAGCAGCGACAGGGTGAATGAGCAGTTCTTC. Its protein product is CASSDRVNEQFF.

This clone is medium-sized in the sample. The V call is TRBV11-1, the J call TRBJ2-1, with 11 bases that match TRBD2. CDR1 is SGHAT and CDR2 is FQDESV in the germline V gene (reference sequence). J was trimmed by 3 bases and V by 3 bases; bases with no gene match: 1. This CDR3 has 15 amino acids. CDR3: CASSLGTSGYNEQFF. The CDR3 DNA follows: TGTGCCAGCAGCTTGGGGACTAGCGGCTACAATGAGCAGTTCTTC.

This clone has a handful of counts. The V and J genes are TRBV9 and TRBJ2-7, with D perhaps matching TRBD1 (6 bases). In germline, CDR1 is SGDLS, CDR2 YYNGEE. Trimming cost V 0 bases and J 2 bases, with 12 bases left between them. CDR3 length: 15 amino acids. DNA of the CDR3: TGTGCCAGCAGCGTAGCTGCAGGGGACACCTACGAGCAGTACTTC. Its translation is CASSVAAGDTYEQYF.

This clone has just a few counts. The genes are TRBV7-6 and TRBJ1-2, with D unclear. From germline, CDR1 is SGHVS and CDR2 FNYEAQ. The CDR3 runs 15 residues. V was shortened by 2 bases and J by 6 bases, with 16 bases between the two germline ends. Written as DNA, the CDR3 is TGTGCCAGCAGCTTAACCCTCGGAGGGTACGATGGCTACACCTTC. This translates into CASSLTLGGYDGYTF. The complete variable domain, with remaining parts taken from reference TRBV7-6 and TRBJ1-2, reads GAGVSQSPRYKVTKRGQDVALRCDPISGHVSLYWYRQALGQGPEFLTYFNYEAQQDKSGLPNDRFSAERPEGSISTLTIQRTEQRDSAMYRCASSLTLGGYDGYTFGSGTRLTVV.

In its sample, this clone was seen a few times. This chain joins TRBV5-1 and TRBJ2-3; weak D call: TRBD1 (5 bases). The V and J ends lost 0 bases and 2 bases respectively, with 10 bases between them. This CDR3 has 15 residues. Germline CDR1 and CDR2: SGHRS and YFSETQ. CDR3 coding DNA: TGCGCCAGCAGCTTGGATTGGGGCGCCACAGATACGCAGTATTTT. This sequence encodes CASSLDWGATDTQYF.

This clone was detected a few times. This rearrangement joins TRBV9 to TRBJ1-2; TRBD1 matches at 8 bases. The CDR3 totals 14 residues. The ends lost 4 bases at V and 8 bases at J; junction bases unmatched: 10. Germline CDR1 and CDR2: SGDLS and YYNGEE. The DNA of the CDR3 is TGTGCCAGCAGCTTCTCGGACAGGGAAGAGGGCTACACCTTC. As protein: CASSFSDREEGYTF.

The rearrangement links TRBV28 to TRBJ2-7, with 10 bases that match TRBD2. V lost 6 bases and J lost 6; bases outside the gene matches: 11. This CDR3 spans 15 amino acids. From germline, CDR1 is MDHEN and CDR2 SYDVKM. CDR3 DNA sequence: TGTGCCAGCAGCCGACTCGGGACTAGCGAAAGCGAGCAGTACTTC. Translation: CASSRLGTSESEQYF.

The chain is built from TRBV6-1 and TRBJ1-5; a weak D match, TRBD1 (6 bases). V lost 2 bases, J lost 5 bases, and 10 bases lay in between. Germline assignment: CDR1 MNHNS and CDR2 SASEGT. The CDR3 is 14 residues long. CDR3: CASSEPGEYQPQHF. In DNA, the CDR3 is TGTGCCAGCAGTGAACCAGGGGAGTATCAGCCCCAGCATTTT.

The chain has TRBV19 and TRBJ2-4; D remains unclear. The CDR3 consists of 15 residues. Germline V lookup: CDR1 LNHDA, CDR2 SQIVND (reference sequence). V lost 3 bases and J lost 7, with 16 bases in between. The CDR3 region is CASSIVDGSINIQYF. DNA for the CDR3: TGTGCCAGTAGTATTGTTGACGGCAGTATTAACATTCAGTACTTC.

The chain has TRBV29-1 and TRBJ1-2; 12 bases are a match to TRBD1. After removal of 7 bases from V and 8 bases from J, the junction contained 5 bases not matched to a gene. CDR1 is SQVTM, CDR2 ANQGSEA, per germline. The CDR3 has 12 residues. CDR3 protein: CSARDRGRGYTF. The CDR3 DNA sequence: TGCAGCGCCCGGGACAGGGGGCGAGGCTACACCTTC.

This rearrangement joins TRBV19 to TRBJ2-7; 8 positions agree with TRBD2. Germline CDR1 reads LNHDA; CDR2 reads SQIVND (reference sequence). The CDR3 contains 13 residues. With 7 bases clipped from V and 5 bases from J, the junction kept 7 bases outside the gene matches. CDR3 protein: CASNGGDGDEQYF. In DNA form, the CDR3 reads TGTGCCAGTAACGGGGGGGACGGCGACGAGCAGTACTTC.

The chain couples TRBV4-1 to TRBJ2-1; 7 bases align to TRBD2. This CDR3 is built from 18 residues. V trimming: 4 bases; J trimming: 0 bases; junction bases outside the gene matches: 12. Germline CDR1 and CDR2: MGHRA and YSYEKL. As DNA, the CDR3 is TGCGCCAGCAGCCGGGAGGGGCAGATTACGAGCTCCTACAATGAGCAGTTCTTC. Its protein product is CASSREGQITSSYNEQFF.

The chain has TRBV6-5 and TRBJ1-2; tentative D call: TRBD1 (5 bases). The length of the CDR3 is 13 residues. CDR1 and CDR2 from the germline V gene are MNHEY and SVGAGI. V was pared by 1 base and J by 6 bases, with 9 bases between. CDR3 region: CASSYFRGDGYTF. The CDR3 DNA is TGTGCCAGCAGTTACTTCCGGGGCGATGGCTACACCTTC.

The chain combines TRBV13 with TRBJ2-1, with D possibly matching TRBD2 (5 bases). The ends were cut back, 0 bases at V and 8 bases at J, with 11 bases in the middle. Looked up from germline, CDR1 is PRHDT and CDR2 is FYEKMQ (reference sequence). This CDR3 is built from 14 residues. The CDR3 is CASSLGGLADEQFF. The CDR3 DNA follows: TGTGCCAGCAGCTTAGGCGGGCTAGCCGATGAGCAGTTCTTC.

This chain joins TRBV7-9 and TRBJ1-4; TRBD1 aligns across 9 bases. V shed 1 base and J 7 bases; nucleotides not matched to a gene: 10. CDR3 length equals 17 residues. Germline CDR1 and CDR2: SEHNR and FQNEAQ (reference sequence). The CDR3 coding sequence is TGTGCCAGCAGCTTAGGCTCCGGGACAGGGCTGAGTGAAAAACTGTTTTTT. Its protein is CASSLGSGTGLSEKLFF.

The chain uses TRBV4-1 and TRBJ2-2, with D possibly matching TRBD2 (5 bases). The CDR3 runs 15 residues. V lost 0 bases and J lost 3, with 8 bases in between. The germline gives CDR1 MGHRA, CDR2 YSYEKL. The chain's CDR3 is CASSQDGLYTGELFF. As DNA, the CDR3 is TGCGCCAGCAGCCAAGATGGACTGTACACCGGGGAGCTGTTTTTT.

This sequence joins TRBV5-4 and TRBJ1-2; a possible D gene is TRBD1 (6 bases). This CDR3 comprises 14 residues. Germline V lookup: CDR1 SGHNT, CDR2 YYREEE (reference sequence). V was trimmed by 0 bases and J by 2 bases, leaving 8 bases between them. CDR3 in amino acids: CASSLAGQNYGYTF. The CDR3 region has the DNA TGTGCCAGCAGCTTGGCCGGACAGAACTATGGCTACACCTTC.

This clone was counted between two and nine times. The chain recombines TRBV5-1 with TRBJ1-1; TRBD1 aligns across 7 bases. CDR3 length: 14 amino acids. CDR1 is SGHRS and CDR2 is YFSETQ in the germline V gene. Unmatched junction bases numbered 6, after V lost 4 bases and J lost 3 bases. CDR3 bases: TGCGCCAGCAGCCCGTCAGGGGGGGACACTGAAGCTTTCTTT. It translates to CASSPSGGDTEAFF.